A single sample is the source of the 14 T cell receptor beta chains below, sequenced in a study of siplizumab effects on memory and regulatory T cells (dated by TCRdb to between 2018 and 2021). Libraries were built with the immunoSEQ multiplex PCR assay. Held by TCRdb, this immuneACCESS table contains in-frame sequences only and omits some clones. Under half of the omission traces to an unresolved V gene where checked; the cause of the rest is unknown. The sample records 50,000 to 70,000 clones, roughly 96% of which are singletons. The top ten clonotypes cover more than 0.095% of the sample. Material: naive CD8+ T cells sorted from blood. The sample's cell subset or site, from its label and the paper: unstimulated naive T cells. The receptors derive from a human donor in good health.

This clone has just one count. This rearrangement joins TRBV6-5 to TRBJ2-1, with D tentatively TRBD1 (6 bases). Germline values: CDR1 MNHEY, CDR2 SVGAGI. The V gene lost 7 bases and the J gene lost 5 bases, with 15 bases spanning the gap. This CDR3 contains 14 residues. The CDR3 sequence is CASNDRTSNNEQFF. CDR3 DNA sequence: TGTGCCAGCAATGACAGGACTTCCAACAATGAGCAGTTCTTC.

This clone was picked up one time. The chain has TRBV30 and TRBJ1-1, with a possible D match to TRBD1 (5 bases). Trimming left V 3 bases short and J 4 bases short, with 12 bases between. The CDR3 sequence is 13 residues long. Looked up from germline, CDR1 is GTSNPN and CDR2 is SVGIG (reference sequence). The CDR3 loop is CAWRPGGGTEAFF. The CDR3 DNA reads as TGTGCCTGGAGGCCGGGGGGGGGCACTGAAGCTTTCTTT.

The chain couples TRBV5-1 to TRBJ2-7; 10 nucleotides agree with TRBD1. V was pared by 3 bases and J by 7 bases, with 1 base of the junction left unmatched. Germline V gene data show CDR1 as SGHRS and CDR2 as YFSETQ. CDR3 length equals 12 residues. The CDR3 loop reads CASSWTGGEQYF. The CDR3 region has the DNA TGCGCCAGCAGCTGGACAGGGGGAGAGCAGTACTTC.

The J gene is TRBJ2-5, the V gene TRBV19, with 8 bases aligning to TRBD2. The CDR3 is 16 residues long. In germline, CDR1 is LNHDA, CDR2 SQIVND (reference sequence). The junction had 8 bases not matched to a gene; V was cut back by 5 bases and J by 0 bases. CDR3 loop: CASSASRGGYQETQYF. The CDR3 DNA reads TGTGCCAGTAGTGCCTCCCGGGGGGGGTACCAAGAGACCCAGTACTTC.

The genes are TRBV7-8 and TRBJ2-4; D remains unclear. V lost 5 bases, J lost 0 bases, and 17 bases lay in between. CDR3 length equals 17 residues. Germline V lookup: CDR1 SGHVS, CDR2 FQNEAQ. The CDR3, as DNA: TGTGCCAGCAGCCCACTTGGTCTCGAAACAGCCAAAAACATTCAGTACTTC. It is translated as CASSPLGLETAKNIQYF.

The chain links TRBV11-2 to TRBJ2-1, with TRBD1 identical over 9 bases. With 5 bases clipped from V and 7 bases from J, the junction kept 9 bases outside the gene matches. Germline-derived CDR1 and CDR2 are SGHAT and FQNNGV. CDR3 size: 15 residues. In DNA form, the CDR3 reads TGTGCCAGCAGCCCCCCGGGACAGGGCTGGAATGAGCAGTTCTTC. Protein: CASSPPGQGWNEQFF.

This chain connects TRBV7-9 to TRBJ2-7, with unresolved D. The CDR3 has 13 residues. Trimming removed 1 base at V and 2 bases at J, with 6 bases between. Germline V CDR1 and CDR2: SEHNR, FQNEAQ (reference sequence). The CDR3 DNA follows: TGTGCCAGCAGCTTAGAGTCGGCCTACGAGCAGTACTTC. This sequence encodes CASSLESAYEQYF.

The chain couples TRBV5-4 to TRBJ2-5, with TRBD2 matching over 7 bases. The V gene end was trimmed by 6 bases and the J gene end by 5 bases; junction bases not matched to a gene: 4. The CDR3 is 12 residues long. Germline CDR1 reads SGHNT; CDR2 reads YYREEE (reference sequence). The DNA of the CDR3 is TGTGCCAGCACCCCCGGGGGGGAGACCCAGTACTTC. As protein: CASTPGGETQYF. Full variable domain (missing parts from reference TRBV5-4 and TRBJ2-5): ETGVTQSPTHLIKTRGQQVTLRCSSQSGHNTVSWYQQALGQGPQFIFQYYREEENGRGNFPPRFSGLQFPNYSSELNVNALELDDSALYLCASTPGGETQYFGPGTRLLVL.

This chain's CDR3 is CASSQDPAPGPDTQYF. In DNA, the CDR3 is TGTGCCAGCAGCCAAGATCCGGCTCCTGGTCCAGATACGCAGTATTTT. The chain joins TRBV4-2 to TRBJ2-3; D ambiguous. CDR1 and CDR2 from the germline V gene are LGHNA and YNFKEQ. The CDR3 is 16 amino acids. V lost 0 bases to trimming and J lost 4 bases, with 14 bases between them.

The V and J genes are TRBV28 and TRBJ2-2; D remains ambiguous. The CDR3 spans 12 residues. Looked up from germline, CDR1 is MDHEN and CDR2 is SYDVKM. Between the trimmed V and J ends, which lost 3 bases and 6 bases, there was a span of 5 bases. CDR3 sequence reads: CASSFVAGELFF. Written as DNA, the CDR3 is TGTGCCAGCAGTTTCGTCGCCGGGGAGCTGTTTTTT.

The V call is TRBV6-1, the J call TRBJ2-7; D not resolved. The V gene lost 5 bases and the J gene lost 2 bases, with 13 bases spanning the gap. Germline lookup yields CDR1 MNHNS and CDR2 SASEGT. CDR3 length: 14 residues. The CDR3 here is CASSPTRNPYEQYF. The DNA for the CDR3 is TGTGCCAGCAGTCCCACCCGCAACCCCTACGAGCAGTACTTC.

The chain has TRBV19 and TRBJ1-1, with D hard to call. CDR1 and CDR2 from the germline V gene are LNHDA and SQIVND (reference sequence). Trimming took off 4 bases at V and 0 bases at J, with 12 bases between the two ends. CDR3 size: 15 residues. The CDR3 DNA sequence: TGTGCCAGTAGTACGGGTGAAGGGATGAACACTGAAGCTTTCTTT. Translation gives CASSTGEGMNTEAFF.

The gene calls are TRBV9 and TRBJ2-2, with no clear D. This CDR3 spans 16 amino acids. The V end lost 6 bases, the J end lost 0 bases, and 15 bases lay between the germline ends. CDR1 is SGDLS, CDR2 YYNGEE, per germline. The CDR3 bases are TGTGCCAGCACCGCCGGATCCGTGGCGAACACCGGGGAGCTGTTTTTT. Translation: CASTAGSVANTGELFF.

This chain uses TRBV27 with TRBJ1-2, with 9 positions matching TRBD1. Unmatched junction bases numbered 6, after V lost 2 bases and J lost 2 bases. Germline V CDR1 and CDR2: MNHEY, SMNVEV (reference sequence). CDR3 length: 16 amino acids. The CDR3 coding sequence is TGTGCCAGCAGTTTACAGCCGGGACAGGGAAACTATGGCTACACCTTC. It encodes CASSLQPGQGNYGYTF.